A single sample gave rise to the 7 T cell receptor beta chains below, sequenced in a study of T cells in Graves' hyperthyroidism and ophthalmopathy. The investigators amplified TCR beta CDR3 regions from RNA transcripts. HTBI primers were employed in a first-round RT-PCR of the TCR CDR3. Using its own MiXCR run on the multiplex PCR reads, TCRdb lists one record per CDR3 protein. Of under 550,000 distinct CDR3 sequences in the sample, approximately 15% are singletons; the top ten hold 5% to 6.5%. Sequenced sample: blood. The origin of the receptors is a woman aged 18-29 years with Graves' hyperthyroidism.

With respect to this clonotype: The junction and the germline gene differ at one end; a read error may be behind it. The chain recombines TRBV28 with TRBJ1-1; D remains unclear. Germline V gives CDR1 MDHEN, CDR2 SYDVKM. There are 14 residues in the CDR3. The CDR3 loop reads CANSLGYGNTEAFF. CDR3 DNA sequence: TGTGCCAACAGTTTAGGGTACGGTAACACTGAAGCTTTCTTT.

In its sample, this clonotype was seen a few times. The chain recombines TRBV12-3 or TRBV12-4 with TRBJ2-1; 10 nucleotides align to TRBD1. V was pared by 5 bases and J by 15 bases, with 7 bases of the junction left unmatched. The CDR3 sequence is 12 residues long. The chain's CDR3 is CASSPSTGGSFF. In DNA, the CDR3 is TGTGCCAGCAGTCCCTCGACAGGGGGCTCGTTCTTC.

This clonotype came up a few times. The chain couples TRBV20-1 to TRBJ2-3, with TRBD2 matching 7 bases. The ends lost 0 bases at V and 1 base at J; junction bases unmatched: 16. CDR3 length: 19 residues. CDR1 is DFQATT, CDR2 SNEGSKA, per germline (reference sequence). Written as DNA, the CDR3 is TGCAGTGCTAGAGATTCGGGACTACGCGAACCCCGTGGCACAGATACGCAGTATTTT. Residues: CSARDSGLREPRGTDTQYF.

This clonotype was recorded many times. The V call is TRBV5-1, the J call TRBJ2-1, with D uncertain. Germline assignment: CDR1 SGHRS and CDR2 YFSETQ. V lost 1 base to trimming and J lost 10 bases, with 15 bases between them. The CDR3 runs to 14 residues. Written as DNA, the CDR3 is TGCGCCAGCAGCTTGTTAGGTCCTCAAGGCGAGCAGTTCTTC. It is translated as CASSLLGPQGEQFF.

This clonotype showed up just a few times. The chain couples TRBV14 to TRBJ2-7; 9 nucleotides match TRBD1. The CDR3 loop spans 16 amino acids. Germline V gives CDR1 SGHDN, CDR2 FVKESK. Trimming removed 1 base from V and 4 bases from J; junction bases left unmatched: 8. CDR3 sequence (DNA): TGTGCCAGCAGCCAAGGAAGGGACAGGGTACTTTACGAGCAGTACTTC. Residues: CASSQGRDRVLYEQYF.

With respect to this clonotype: A read error may explain this, as a much larger clone is one base away. The rearrangement joins TRBV6-1 to TRBJ2-3; maybe TRBD2 (5 bases). CDR1 is MNHNS and CDR2 is SASEGT in the germline V gene. The length of the CDR3 is 16 residues. CDR3 loop: CASSEGPSGPTDTQFF. Here the CDR3 DNA reads TGTGCCAGCAGTGAAGGTCCCAGCGGCCCCACAGATACGCAGTTTTTT.

In this sample, this clonotype turned up many times. The chain employs TRBV9 and TRBJ2-1; D gene unclear. CDR1 and CDR2 (germline): SGDLS, YYNGEE. The CDR3 extends over 16 amino acids. V lost 0 bases, J lost 0 bases, and 10 bases lay in between. CDR3 in amino acids: CASSVGTDSSYNEQFF. CDR3 sequence (DNA): TGTGCCAGCAGCGTAGGGACGGATAGCTCCTACAATGAGCAGTTCTTC.